These 27 T cell receptor beta chains were all obtained from the same sample, sequenced in a study of post-analysis software for immune sequencing data (dated by TCRdb to about 2015). Study-wide conclusions, independent of this receptor: Significantly higher frequencies in patients than in controls were found for roughly five TRBV segments, including TRBV5-6, TRBV5-1 and TRBV20-1.

Antigen specificity for these receptors is unknown. Library generation was performed with PCR. The instrument given in TCRdb is Illumina HiSeq 2500. To reduce PCR and sequencing biases, unique molecular identifiers were incorporated into the TCR beta cDNA libraries. Clones were called with MiXCR by TCRdb after fastp trimmed the public reads at Q25, and only in-frame beta chains were retained. All rows with the same CDR3 protein become a single entry with the most common DNA and genes. This sample has 650,000 to 900,000 distinct CDR3 sequences in its table, and under 60% of those were observed once. Together, the top ten hold 4.9% of the sample. Sequencing was performed on blood. Every receptor here comes from a girl aged 10-17 years with multiple sclerosis.

This clonotype was observed a few times. The J gene is TRBJ1-2, the V gene TRBV9; 8 bases align to TRBD1. This CDR3 spans 14 amino acids. CDR1 is SGDLS, CDR2 YYNGEE, per germline. J lost 3 bases, V lost 1 base, and 2 bases had no gene match. The CDR3 coding sequence is TGTGCCAGCAGCGTAATGGACAGGGACTATGGCTACACCTTC. Translating gives CASSVMDRDYGYTF.

The chain carries TRBV20-1 and TRBJ2-5; 13 bases line up with TRBD2. The J call may be mistaken, given a closer DNA end match to TRBJ2-7. Per the germline V gene, CDR1 is DFQATT and CDR2 is SNEGSKA (reference sequence). This CDR3 has 16 residues. CDR3 sequence reads: CSARVGLAGAGYEQYF. As DNA, the CDR3 is TGCAGTGCTAGAGTAGGACTAGCGGGAGCTGGCTACGAGCAGTACTTC.

The chain recombines TRBV6-5 with TRBJ1-1; D call uncertain. Germline V gene lookup returns CDR1 MNHEY and CDR2 SVGAGI. This CDR3 contains 12 residues. The CDR3 here is CAATSGSRGAFF. The CDR3 DNA is TGTGCTGCGACCTCCGGAAGCCGAGGCGCTTTCTTT.

The chain recombines TRBV7-2 with TRBJ2-6, with D unresolved. Trimming took 1 base from V and 0 from J, leaving 7 bases between them. CDR3 length: 16 amino acids. From germline, CDR1 is SGHTA and CDR2 FQGNSA. CDR3: CASSLVRLSGANVLTF. The CDR3, as DNA: TGTGCCAGCAGCTTAGTGCGACTCTCTGGGGCCAACGTCCTGACTTTC.

This rearrangement joins TRBV7-9 to TRBJ1-1, with unresolved D. This CDR3 is built from 12 residues. Trimming pared 1 base from V and 4 bases from J, leaving 4 bases between. The germline gives CDR1 SEHNR, CDR2 FQNEAQ (reference sequence). Here the CDR3 DNA reads TGTGCCAGCAGCTTAGGGTTCACTGAAGCTTTCTTT. Its translation is CASSLGFTEAFF. Full variable domain (rest looked up from reference TRBV7-9 and TRBJ1-1): DTGVSQNPRHKITKRGQNVTFRCDPISEHNRLYWYRQTLGQGPEFLTYFQNEAQLEKSRLLSDRFSAERPKGSFSTLEIQRTEQGDSAMYLCASSLGFTEAFFGQGTRLTVV.

At least ten counts were recorded for this clonotype. The rearrangement links TRBV12-5 to TRBJ2-1; 10 bases are a match to TRBD2. Trimming at V came to 6 bases and at J to 15 bases, leaving 17 bases not matched to a gene. The CDR3 covers 15 residues. Germline V gives CDR1 LGHNT, CDR2 FRNRAP. CDR3 coding DNA: TGTGCTAGTGGGGTCGACGGTAGCGGGAGGATTAGGCCGTTCTTC. It specifies CASGVDGSGRIRPFF. The entire variable domain, with the rest obtained from reference TRBV12-5 and TRBJ2-1, is as follows: DARVTQTPRHKVTEMGQEVTMRCQPILGHNTVFWYRQTMMQGLELLAYFRNRAPLDDSGMPKDRFSAEMPDATLATLKIQPSEPRDSAVYFCASGVDGSGRIRPFFGPGTRLTVL.

This clonotype appeared a few times. The gene calls are TRBV5-1 and TRBJ1-2, with 7 bases aligning to TRBD1. The germline gives CDR1 SGHRS, CDR2 YFSETQ. Trimming took 4 bases from V and 2 from J; bases not matched to a gene: 2. This CDR3 has 13 amino acids. The CDR3 nucleotides are TGCGCCAGCAGCGGACAGGAAAACTATGGCTACACCTTC. It is translated as CASSGQENYGYTF. The full variable domain, its missing parts supplied by reference TRBV5-1 and TRBJ1-2, is KAGVTQTPRYLIKTRGQQVTLSCSPISGHRSVSWYQQTPGQGLQFLFEYFSETQRNKGNFPGRFSGRQFSNSRSEMNVSTLELGDSALYLCASSGQENYGYTFGSGTRLTVV.

This clonotype was counted ten times or more. The rearrangement uses TRBV2 and TRBJ1-2; no firm D call. In germline, CDR1 is SNHLY, CDR2 FYNNEI. This CDR3 comprises 13 residues. V was cut by 10 bases and J by 2 bases, with 14 bases left in between. CDR3 region: CATVRVPNYGYTF. DNA for the CDR3: TGTGCCACCGTGCGGGTTCCCAACTATGGCTACACCTTC.

This chain joins TRBV10-3 and TRBJ2-3, with D possibly being TRBD2 (6 bases). The germline V gene has CDR1 ENHRY and CDR2 SYGVKD. CDR3 length: 14 amino acids. Trimming removed 6 bases at V and 4 bases at J, with 14 bases between. The CDR3 DNA sequence: TGTGCCATCAGGCCCGGAGGGCCCCCAGATACGCAGTATTTT. Amino acids: CAIRPGGPPDTQYF.

This clonotype has just one count. The V call is TRBV6-6, the J call TRBJ2-1; 14 nucleotides line up with TRBD2. The CDR3 length is 17 residues. Trimming at V came to 7 bases and at J to 4 bases, leaving 9 bases not matched to a gene. Germline CDR1 is MNHNY and CDR2 is SVGAGI (reference sequence). The CDR3 coding sequence is TGTGCCAGCACCCTAGGGACTAGCGGGAGCGGGTACAATGAGCAGTTCTTC. It translates to CASTLGTSGSGYNEQFF.

The V and J genes are TRBV30 and TRBJ1-5; D not certain. The germline V gene encodes CDR1 GTSNPN and CDR2 SVGIG (reference sequence). CDR3 length: 14 residues. V lost 7 bases and J 1 base, leaving 14 bases between the germline ends. The CDR3 sequence: CASIDRLSNQPQHF. The DNA for the CDR3 is TGTGCCTCCATAGACCGCCTAAGCAATCAGCCCCAGCATTTT. The full variable domain, with the rest looked up from reference TRBV30 and TRBJ1-5, is SQTIHQWPATLVQPVGSPLSLECTVEGTSNPNLYWYRQAAGRGLQLLFYSVGIGQISSEVPQNLSASRPQDRQFILSSKKLLLSDSGFYLCASIDRLSNQPQHFGDGTRLSIL.

This clonotype was found a few times. J is TRBJ1-6 and V is TRBV9, with D possibly matching TRBD1 (5 bases). V lost 1 base and J lost 5, with 7 bases in between. The V gene's germline CDR1 is SGDLS and CDR2 YYNGEE. The CDR3 is 14 amino acids. CDR3 sequence reads: CASSVSGDNSPLHF. The CDR3 DNA reads as TGTGCCAGCAGCGTATCGGGGGATAATTCACCCCTCCACTTT.

The chain has TRBV4-2 and TRBJ2-2, with 14 bases lining up with TRBD2. Trimming took 4 bases from V and 4 from J; bases not matched to a gene: 14. CDR1 and CDR2 from the germline V gene are LGHNA and YNFKEQ. This CDR3 is 20 amino acids long. CDR3 bases: TGTGCCAGCAGCCGACAAATGAGGACTAGCGGGAGGACCGGCACCGGGGAGCTGTTTTTT. Protein product: CASSRQMRTSGRTGTGELFF.

V usage is TRBV14 and J usage is TRBJ2-2; D is unresolved. V was shortened by 0 bases and J by 3 bases, with 5 bases between the two germline ends. There are 14 residues in the CDR3. The germline V gene encodes CDR1 SGHDN and CDR2 FVKESK. CDR3 protein: CASSQEEHTGELFF. The CDR3 DNA reads TGTGCCAGCAGCCAAGAGGAGCACACCGGGGAGCTGTTTTTT. Based on the CDR3 plus reference TRBV14 and TRBJ2-2, the full variable domain is EAGVTQFPSHSVIEKGQTVTLRCDPISGHDNLYWYRRVMGKEIKFLLHFVKESKQDESGMPNNRFLAERTGGTYSTLKVQPAELEDSGVYFCASSQEEHTGELFFGEGSRLTVL.

Only a few counts were recorded for this clonotype. The chain employs TRBV12-3 or TRBV12-4 and TRBJ2-6; D gene uncertain. This CDR3 has 16 residues. Trimming removed 3 bases from V and 1 base from J, with 10 bases in between. CDR3 sequence reads: CASSFSVESGANVLTF. In nucleotides, the CDR3 is TGTGCCAGCAGTTTTTCTGTCGAATCTGGGGCCAACGTCCTGACTTTC.

The V gene is TRBV27, the J gene TRBJ1-1; D call uncertain. Trimming removed 8 bases at V and 7 bases at J, with 11 bases between. Looked up from germline, CDR1 is MNHEY and CDR2 is SMNVEV (reference sequence). The CDR3 is 11 residues long. The CDR3 DNA reads TGTGCCAGCGGGAGGACTGATGAAGCTTTCTTT. This codes for CASGRTDEAFF.

The chain joins TRBV4-1 to TRBJ2-7, with D perhaps TRBD1 (6 bases). The CDR3 has 14 amino acids. Trimming removed 1 base at V and 6 bases at J, with 13 bases between. Per the germline V gene, CDR1 is MGHRA and CDR2 is YSYEKL. The CDR3 DNA follows: TGCGCCAGCAGCCAAGTTGACCGACAGGCCGAGCAGTACTTC. Encoded protein: CASSQVDRQAEQYF.

At least ten counts were recorded for this clonotype. The CDR3 sequence is CSVDTTSKPYEQYF. Written as DNA, the CDR3 is TGCAGCGTTGATACTACATCGAAACCCTACGAGCAGTACTTC. The genes are TRBV29-1 and TRBJ2-7, with D hard to call. Trimming shortened V by 3 bases and J by 2 bases, and 14 bases separated the two germline ends. Germline lookup yields CDR1 SQVTM and CDR2 ANQGSEA. The CDR3 spans 14 residues.

The chain joins TRBV29-1 to TRBJ1-2, with D possibly matching TRBD1 (6 bases). The CDR3 consists of 15 residues. The V and J ends lost 1 base and 4 bases respectively, with 16 bases between them. In germline, CDR1 is SQVTM, CDR2 ANQGSEA. DNA for the CDR3: TGCAGCGTTGAAGTGAATTCAGGGGAAGGCTATGGCTACACCTTC. It codes for CSVEVNSGEGYGYTF.

The genes are TRBV29-1 and TRBJ2-5; no clear D gene. Germline V CDR1 and CDR2: SQVTM, ANQGSEA. The V and J ends lost 4 bases and 1 base respectively, with 7 bases between them. CDR3 size: 12 residues. CDR3 sequence (DNA): TGCAGCGTTGTGGGCAGCCAAGAGACCCAGTACTTC. It encodes CSVVGSQETQYF.

This sequence joins TRBV6-1 and TRBJ1-1, with D maybe TRBD1 (6 bases). V was clipped by 3 bases and J by 4 bases, with 12 bases between them. Germline V gene lookup returns CDR1 MNHNS and CDR2 SASEGT. The CDR3 has 14 residues. This chain's CDR3 is CASSDGGLSTEAFF. In nucleotides, the CDR3 is TGTGCCAGCAGTGATGGGGGGCTGAGCACTGAAGCTTTCTTT.

The chain recombines TRBV9 with TRBJ2-1; the D is unclear. The V end was cut by 0 bases, the J end by 14 bases, with 6 bases between. CDR3 length: 10 residues. Germline V gives CDR1 SGDLS, CDR2 YYNGEE. The chain's CDR3 is CASSVDPEFF. The CDR3 DNA sequence: TGTGCCAGCAGCGTAGATCCAGAGTTCTTC.

This clonotype showed up just once. The V call is TRBV6-5, the J call TRBJ2-5; 7 nucleotides match TRBD1. The end of the DNA is better explained by TRBJ2-7, so the J call may be wrong. The CDR3 sequence is 13 residues long. CDR1 and CDR2 from the germline V gene are MNHEY and SVGAGI. The CDR3 is CASGDSPNYEQYF. The CDR3 DNA reads as TGTGCCAGCGGGGACAGCCCCAACTACGAGCAGTACTTC.

This rearrangement joins TRBV4-1 to TRBJ1-5; D not certain. Trimming removed 0 bases from V and 13 bases from J, with 13 bases in between. The V gene's germline CDR1 is MGHRA and CDR2 YSYEKL. The CDR3 has 13 amino acids. CDR3 amino acids: CASSQDLAIQQHF. CDR3 coding DNA: TGCGCCAGCAGCCAAGATCTGGCTATCCAGCAGCATTTT.

The gene calls are TRBV3-1 and TRBJ2-7, with 10 nucleotides matching TRBD2. Germline V CDR1 and CDR2: LGHDT, YNNKEL (reference sequence). J gave up 3 bases and V 4 bases, and 6 bases lay outside the gene matches. The CDR3 has 15 residues. The CDR3 sequence is CASSPRASGGYEQYF. The CDR3 coding sequence is TGTGCCAGCAGCCCCCGAGCTAGCGGGGGCTACGAGCAGTACTTC.

This clonotype was seen just once. V is TRBV15 and J is TRBJ2-7, with TRBD2 matching 7 bases. CDR3 length: 15 residues. Germline CDR1 is LNHNV and CDR2 is YYDKDF (reference sequence). Losses at the gene ends were 0 bases for V and 5 bases for J; bases not matched to a gene: 7. CDR3 residues: CATSRDRGSPDEQYF. The CDR3 region has the DNA TGTGCCACCAGCAGAGACCGCGGGAGTCCCGACGAGCAGTACTTC.

The V call is TRBV7-8, the J call TRBJ1-1; 9 bases are a match to TRBD1. CDR3 length: 17 amino acids. V lost 1 base and J lost 3; bases outside the gene matches: 9. CDR1 and CDR2 (germline): SGHVS, FQNEAQ. CDR3 DNA: TGTGCCAGCAGCTTAGTTAGGACAGGGGAAAGGTACACTGAAGCTTTCTTT. Residues: CASSLVRTGERYTEAFF. Filled out from reference TRBV7-8 and TRBJ1-1, the complete variable domain reads GAGVSQSPRYKVAKRGQDVALRCDPISGHVSLFWYQQALGQGPEFLTYFQNEAQLDKSGLPSDRFFAERPEGSVSTLKIQRTQQEDSAVYLCASSLVRTGERYTEAFFGQGTRLTVV.